A selection of T cell receptor beta chains follows, all from one sample in a study of blood T cell repertoires in COVID-19. Clones were sequenced by immunoSEQ multiplex PCR, and TCRdb holds only the in-frame ones, with some missing. The table has some 16,000 clones, about 89% seen once. The source material was peripheral blood. The receptors were gathered from an elderly man with acute or convalescent COVID-19. Each CDR3 is given with its conserved first and last residue. Fields, in order: D gene, clone size, V gene, J gene, CDR3 DNA, CDR3 protein. A D gene is named only where the DNA matches it firmly. Clone size, where shown, is once, few, many, or a class for clones that have expanded.

d_gene: .; abundance: .; v_gene: TRBV7-2; j_gene: TRBJ2-2; CDR3nt: TGTGCCAGCAGCCCCCAGGGTGGCTACACCGGGGAGCTGTTTTTT; CDR3aa: CASSPQGGYTGELFF
d_gene: .; abundance: .; v_gene: TRBV15; j_gene: TRBJ1-1; CDR3nt: TGTGCCACCAGTAACTCCAGGGGTAGAACTGAAGCTTTCTTT; CDR3aa: CATSNSRGRTEAFF
d_gene: .; abundance: .; v_gene: TRBV6-5; j_gene: TRBJ2-2; CDR3nt: TGTGCCAGCACCACTTCCGGGACTCTGACCGGGGAGCTGTTTTTT; CDR3aa: CASTTSGTLTGELFF
d_gene: TRBD1; abundance: .; v_gene: TRBV2; j_gene: TRBJ1-5; CDR3nt: TGTGCCAGCAGTGTCTTCCGGACAGGGGGCCGTCAGCCCCAGCATTTT; CDR3aa: CASSVFRTGGRQPQHF
d_gene: .; abundance: .; v_gene: TRBV6-5; j_gene: TRBJ1-3; CDR3nt: TGTGCCAGCAGTTACTCCGAGGGAATCTCTGGAAACACCATATATTTT; CDR3aa: CASSYSEGISGNTIYF
d_gene: .; abundance: .; v_gene: TRBV12-3/TRBV12-4; j_gene: TRBJ1-1; CDR3nt: TGTGCCACTGGCCGGGGGAACACTGAAGCTTTCTTT; CDR3aa: CATGRGNTEAFF
d_gene: .; abundance: .; v_gene: TRBV24-1; j_gene: TRBJ1-2; CDR3nt: TGTGCCACCAGTGATTTAGGCCAGGGTGGTAACTATGGCTACACCTTC; CDR3aa: CATSDLGQGGNYGYTF
d_gene: .; abundance: few; v_gene: TRBV3-1/TRBV3-2; j_gene: TRBJ1-2; CDR3nt: TGTGCCAGCAGCCGCTTGCTCCGAGGGGGCTACACCTTC; CDR3aa: CASSRLLRGGYTF
d_gene: .; abundance: .; v_gene: TRBV30; j_gene: TRBJ2-2; CDR3nt: TGTGCCTGGAGTCCCCTAGGGGCCGGGGAGCTGTTTTTT; CDR3aa: CAWSPLGAGELFF
d_gene: .; abundance: .; v_gene: TRBV5-6; j_gene: TRBJ1-1; CDR3nt: TGTGCCAGCAGCTTACCGGGGAACACTGAAGCTTTCTTT; CDR3aa: CASSLPGNTEAFF
d_gene: .; abundance: .; v_gene: TRBV11-1; j_gene: TRBJ1-1; CDR3nt: TGTGCCAGCAGCTTAAATGCGGGGCTCGGTGAAGCTTTCTTT; CDR3aa: CASSLNAGLGEAFF
d_gene: .; abundance: .; v_gene: TRBV7-3; j_gene: TRBJ1-2; CDR3nt: TGTGCCAGCAGCTTACTTATTACTAACTATGGCTACACCTTC; CDR3aa: CASSLLITNYGYTF
d_gene: TRBD1; abundance: .; v_gene: TRBV30; j_gene: TRBJ1-5; CDR3nt: TGTGCCTGGAGTGTTTCAGGGGGCAGTCAGCCCCAGCATTTT; CDR3aa: CAWSVSGGSQPQHF
d_gene: TRBD1; abundance: .; v_gene: TRBV18; j_gene: TRBJ1-1; CDR3nt: TGTGCCAGCTCACCACCGGACAGGGTTGCTTTCTTT; CDR3aa: CASSPPDRVAFF
d_gene: .; abundance: once; v_gene: TRBV6-5; j_gene: TRBJ1-2; CDR3nt: TGTGCCAGCAGTTACTCCCCTTCCGGGAACTATGGCTACACCTTC; CDR3aa: CASSYSPSGNYGYTF
d_gene: TRBD2; abundance: .; v_gene: TRBV15; j_gene: TRBJ2-7; CDR3nt: TGTGCCACCAGCAGTCCCGGGACTAGCGGAACTTACGAGCAGTACTTC; CDR3aa: CATSSPGTSGTYEQYF
d_gene: .; abundance: .; v_gene: TRBV20-1; j_gene: TRBJ1-4; CDR3nt: TGCAGTGCACCGACAAATGAAAAACTGTTTTTT; CDR3aa: CSAPTNEKLFF
d_gene: TRBD1; abundance: few; v_gene: TRBV2; j_gene: TRBJ2-7; CDR3nt: TGTGCCAGAGGACAGGGAAGTCGCGAGCAGTACTTC; CDR3aa: CARGQGSREQYF
d_gene: .; abundance: .; v_gene: TRBV5-1; j_gene: TRBJ2-7; CDR3nt: TGCGCCAGCAGGGCCCAAAGCGAGCAGTACTTC; CDR3aa: CASRAQSEQYF
d_gene: .; abundance: .; v_gene: TRBV7-6; j_gene: TRBJ2-5; CDR3nt: TGTGCCAGCAGCGATCTAGGGACCCAGTACTTC; CDR3aa: CASSDLGTQYF
d_gene: .; abundance: .; v_gene: TRBV5-1; j_gene: TRBJ2-3; CDR3nt: TGCGCCAGCAGCTTGGAAGGGGACACAGATACGCAGTATTTT; CDR3aa: CASSLEGDTDTQYF
d_gene: .; abundance: .; v_gene: TRBV7-3; j_gene: TRBJ2-1; CDR3nt: TGTGCCAGCAGTTCCACGGGGATAGCGGATGAGCAGTTCTTC; CDR3aa: CASSSTGIADEQFF
d_gene: TRBD1; abundance: .; v_gene: TRBV19; j_gene: TRBJ1-2; CDR3nt: TGTGCCAGTACCGAAATCCCGGGACAGACTTATGGCTACACCTTC; CDR3aa: CASTEIPGQTYGYTF
d_gene: .; abundance: .; v_gene: TRBV2; j_gene: TRBJ2-1; CDR3nt: TGTGCCAGCAGTGAGGGGCAAATCTCCTACAATGAGCAGTTCTTC; CDR3aa: CASSEGQISYNEQFF
d_gene: .; abundance: once; v_gene: TRBV9; j_gene: TRBJ2-3; CDR3nt: TGTGCCAGCAGCGTAGCCCAAGATACGCAGTATTTT; CDR3aa: CASSVAQDTQYF
d_gene: TRBD1; abundance: .; v_gene: TRBV5-3; j_gene: TRBJ2-2; CDR3nt: TGTGCCAGAAGCTTGGCTCGGGACAGGGGTTCACCCGGGGAGCTGTTTTTT; CDR3aa: CARSLARDRGSPGELFF
d_gene: .; abundance: .; v_gene: TRBV6-5; j_gene: TRBJ1-2; CDR3nt: TGTGCCAGCAGGAATAGGGGCAGGACGAATGGCTACACCTTC; CDR3aa: CASRNRGRTNGYTF
d_gene: .; abundance: .; v_gene: TRBV6-2/TRBV6-3; j_gene: TRBJ2-5; CDR3nt: TGTGCCAGCAGTAAAGCGGAGACCCAGTACTTC; CDR3aa: CASSKAETQYF
d_gene: TRBD2; abundance: .; v_gene: TRBV3-1/TRBV3-2; j_gene: TRBJ2-5; CDR3nt: TGTGCCAGCAGCCCCGTTCCCGGGGGGTTAGGAGAGACCCAGTACTTC; CDR3aa: CASSPVPGGLGETQYF